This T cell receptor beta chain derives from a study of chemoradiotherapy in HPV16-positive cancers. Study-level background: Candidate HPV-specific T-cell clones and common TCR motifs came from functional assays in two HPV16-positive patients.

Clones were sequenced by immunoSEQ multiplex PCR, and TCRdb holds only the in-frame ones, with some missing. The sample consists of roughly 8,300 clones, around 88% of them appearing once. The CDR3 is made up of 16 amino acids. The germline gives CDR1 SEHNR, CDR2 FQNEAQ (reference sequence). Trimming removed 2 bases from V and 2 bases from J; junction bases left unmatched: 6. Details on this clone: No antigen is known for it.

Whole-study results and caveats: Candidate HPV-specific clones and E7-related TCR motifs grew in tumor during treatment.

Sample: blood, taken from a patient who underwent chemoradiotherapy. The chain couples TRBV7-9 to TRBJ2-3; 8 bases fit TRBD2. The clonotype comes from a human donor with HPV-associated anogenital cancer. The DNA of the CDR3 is TGTGCCAGCAGCTTATTGGCGGGGGGCAACACAGATACGCAGTATTTT. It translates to CASSLLAGGNTDTQYF.